This TCR beta chain comes out of a study of blood T cell repertoires in COVID-19. Study as a whole: Samples representing acute and convalescent COVID-19 were sourced from the United States, Italy and Spain. T cells, B-cell-depleted T cells, or PBMCs provided the cDNA or gDNA that served as material.

The CDR3 is 17 amino acids. Germline lookup yields CDR1 SGHAT and CDR2 FQNNGV. Trimming cost V 5 bases and J 0 bases, with 14 bases left between them. Source study methods: By means of reference gene primer amplification, nucleated cell counts were estimated. The method was immunoSEQ multiplex PCR; TCRdb's version includes in-frame clones alone and lacks a portion of them. V and J calls and clone size are as listed in that table; D and trimming were resolved from the DNA. In the table there are roughly 120,000 clones, roughly four fifths of which are singletons. The rearrangement joins TRBV11-2 to TRBJ2-6, with a possible D match to TRBD2 (5 bases). The sequenced sample was peripheral blood. The clonotype originates from a human donor in a cohort sampled during active COVID-19. The CDR3 region is CASSPYGRDSGANVLTF. The CDR3 DNA reads as TGTGCCAGCAGCCCTTACGGACGGGACTCTGGGGCCAACGTCCTGACTTTC.